These 9 T cell receptor beta chains share one sample of origin, sequenced in a study of shared T cell receptors in the human thymus (dated by TCRdb to the early 2020s). The library was made by the immunoSEQ multiplex PCR assay. TCRdb re-hosts the immuneACCESS table, in-frame sequences only. Its copies lack some clones; in the studies checked, an unresolved V gene accounts for under half of them, and the cause for the rest is not known. This sample gives about 660,000 clones in total; about 87% of them show up just once. The biggest ten clones account for roughly 0.0089% of the sample. These same data were also listed under a study on human thymus T cells.

Sequenced sample: thymocytes. These receptors were collected from a boy less than two years old with a congenital heart defect. Donor details come from another sample of the same person, matched by shared clones.

This chain connects TRBV4-3 to TRBJ1-1, with D unclear. The CDR3 runs 15 residues. Between the trimmed V and J ends, which lost 0 bases and 3 bases, there was a span of 11 bases. Germline V gene sequence: CDR1 LGHNA, CDR2 YSLEER. The CDR3 spells CASSQEAQPYTEAFF. Written as DNA, the CDR3 is TGCGCCAGCAGCCAAGAGGCACAGCCCTACACTGAAGCTTTCTTT.

This clone appeared once. This sequence joins TRBV6-1 and TRBJ1-5; D perhaps matches TRBD1 (5 bases). Trimming took off 0 bases at V and 5 bases at J, with 14 bases between the two ends. There are 16 residues in the CDR3. Germline loops: CDR1 MNHNS, CDR2 SASEGT. CDR3 in DNA: TGTGCCAGCAGTGAAGCGCCAGGGCTGAGGTATCAGCCCCAGCATTTT. Translation: CASSEAPGLRYQPQHF.

This clone was counted a single time. The V gene is TRBV5-4, the J gene TRBJ2-3; the match to TRBD2 covers 11 bases. Germline V gene sequence: CDR1 SGHNT, CDR2 YYREEE (reference sequence). The CDR3 covers 18 residues. After removal of 1 base from V and 2 bases from J, the junction contained 9 bases not matched to a gene. Here the CDR3 DNA reads TGTGCCAGCAGCTTGAGCGTAGCGGGGGGGCCCTTCACAGATACGCAGTATTTT. Protein: CASSLSVAGGPFTDTQYF.

The chain links TRBV5-1 to TRBJ2-3; D not resolved. Trimming shortened V by 4 bases and J by 1 base, and 10 bases separated the two germline ends. Per germline, CDR1 SGHRS and CDR2 YFSETQ. There are 14 residues in the CDR3. Written as DNA, the CDR3 is TGCGCCAGCAGCCTCTTAACTGGCACAGATACGCAGTATTTT. The encoded protein is CASSLLTGTDTQYF. Using reference TRBV5-1 and TRBJ2-3 for the parts outside the CDR3, the full variable domain is KAGVTQTPRYLIKTRGQQVTLSCSPISGHRSVSWYQQTPGQGLQFLFEYFSETQRNKGNFPGRFSGRQFSNSRSEMNVSTLELGDSALYLCASSLLTGTDTQYFGPGTRLTVL.

This clone has only one observation. The chain links TRBV4-2 to TRBJ1-1; 8 bases agree with TRBD1. The trim removed 0 bases at V and 8 bases at J, leaving 11 bases unmatched. This CDR3 contains 16 residues. Germline V gene lookup returns CDR1 LGHNA and CDR2 YNFKEQ. The CDR3 DNA reads as TGTGCCAGCAGCCAAGAATCGCCAGGGGGCGTTGACGAAGCTTTCTTT. This gives the protein CASSQESPGGVDEAFF.

The chain employs TRBV29-1 and TRBJ1-2; 7 bases fit TRBD1. The CDR3 spans 14 residues. The germline CDR1 and CDR2 sequences are SQVTM and ANQGSEA. With V trimmed by 6 bases and J by 3 bases, 10 bases remained unmatched. CDR3 loop: CSVGRKGGYYGYTF. CDR3 nucleotide sequence: TGCAGCGTGGGACGAAAAGGGGGCTACTATGGCTACACCTTC.

V usage is TRBV20-1 and J usage is TRBJ1-2; D uncertain. CDR1 DFQATT and CDR2 SNEGSKA come from the germline V gene (reference sequence). The CDR3 runs to 11 residues. The V end lost 6 bases, the J end lost 3 bases, and 8 bases lay between the germline ends. CDR3 nucleotide sequence: TGCAGTGCGACTACGGACTATGGCTACACCTTC. Its translation is CSATTDYGYTF.

The gene calls are TRBV28 and TRBJ1-5; no definite D call. CDR1 MDHEN and CDR2 SYDVKM come from the germline V gene. This CDR3 contains 14 residues. V shed 7 bases and J shed 3 bases, with 13 bases lying between them. The chain's CDR3 is CASTLRWANQPQHF. Here the CDR3 DNA reads TGTGCCAGCACCCTCCGGTGGGCCAATCAGCCCCAGCATTTT.

This chain connects TRBV5-1 to TRBJ1-5, with TRBD1 as a possible D gene (5 bases). Germline lookup yields CDR1 SGHRS and CDR2 YFSETQ. V lost 0 bases to trimming and J lost 3 bases, with 10 bases between them. CDR3 size: 15 residues. The CDR3 is CASSLGTDNNQPQHF. Written as DNA, the CDR3 is TGCGCCAGCAGCTTGGGGACGGACAACAATCAGCCCCAGCATTTT.